These 30 T cell receptor beta chains were all obtained from the same sample, sequenced in a study of T cell changes during pregnancy in multiple sclerosis. Assay: immunoSEQ multiplex PCR; the TCRdb copy retains only in-frame clones and omits some. The sample has over 30,000 clones; around 90% are singletons. The sequences come from CD8+ T cells from peripheral blood mononuclear cells, collected in the third trimester of pregnancy. Every receptor here comes from a female donor with multiple sclerosis, enrolled in a pregnancy study.

The rearrangement joins TRBV4-2 to TRBJ2-3, with 11 bases lining up with TRBD2. J was trimmed by 1 base and V by 3 bases; bases with no gene match: 3. Germline-derived CDR1 and CDR2 are LGHNA and YNFKEQ. This CDR3 spans 16 amino acids. The CDR3 DNA reads as TGTGCCAGCAGCCAGTTAGCGGGGGGGGGCACAGATACGCAGTATTTT. Translation: CASSQLAGGGTDTQYF.

The chain employs TRBV27 and TRBJ1-5; 9 bases match TRBD1. Unmatched junction bases numbered 7, after V lost 6 bases and J lost 7 bases. CDR3 length: 14 residues. In germline, CDR1 is MNHEY, CDR2 SMNVEV (reference sequence). CDR3 nucleotide sequence: TGTGCCAGCAGCAATACAGGGGGCATCCAGCCCCAGCATTTT. This translates into CASSNTGGIQPQHF.

This clone was counted a single time. The J gene is TRBJ2-6, the V gene TRBV28; no clear D gene. Germline loops: CDR1 MDHEN, CDR2 SYDVKM. CDR3 size: 11 residues. Between the trimmed V and J ends, which lost 8 bases and 4 bases, there was a span of 3 bases. The CDR3 region is CASSGANVLTF. Written as DNA, the CDR3 is TGTGCCAGCTCAGGGGCCAACGTCCTGACTTTC.

In DNA, the CDR3 is TGTGCCAGCAGTCCCTTAGCGGGTCTCTACAATGAGCAGTTCTTC. Its translation is CASSPLAGLYNEQFF. The chain uses TRBV27 and TRBJ2-1; TRBD2 aligns across 7 bases. V shed 5 bases and J 3 bases; nucleotides not matched to a gene: 7. This CDR3 spans 15 amino acids. Per the germline V gene, CDR1 is MNHEY and CDR2 is SMNVEV (reference sequence).

V is TRBV21-1 and J is TRBJ1-2; the DNA was not compared with TRBD1, the D call given in the table. TRBV21-1 is noted as a pseudogene. The CDR3 has 15 residues. For the CDR3, the DNA is TGTGCCAGCAGAACCTCCAGGGGCGGAAACTATGGCTACACCTTC. Its protein is CASRTSRGGNYGYTF.

V gene TRBV4-1 combines with J gene TRBJ2-7; D is possibly TRBD2 (5 bases). V lost 0 bases and J 2 bases, leaving 8 bases between the germline ends. This CDR3 is 14 amino acids long. Germline-derived CDR1 and CDR2 are MGHRA and YSYEKL. The CDR3 nucleotides read TGCGCCAGCAGCCAAGACCCGGGGACCTACGAGCAGTACTTC. Amino acids: CASSQDPGTYEQYF.

The chain uses TRBV7-6 and TRBJ2-2; the D gene is possibly TRBD1 (6 bases). Trimming pared 5 bases from V and 5 bases from J, leaving 9 bases between. Germline V CDR1 and CDR2: SGHVS, FNYEAQ. The CDR3 sequence is 13 residues long. The CDR3 region is CASSRTETGELFF. The CDR3 nucleotides are TGTGCCAGCAGCCGGACAGAGACCGGGGAGCTGTTTTTT.

The rearrangement uses TRBV6-6 and TRBJ2-6; tentatively, D is TRBD2 (6 bases). CDR1 and CDR2 (germline): MNHNY, SVGAGI (reference sequence). V was trimmed by 8 bases and J by 0 bases, leaving 14 bases between them. The CDR3 consists of 16 residues. DNA of the CDR3: TGTGCCAGCCGTAACCCGGGGGTCTCTGGGGCCAACGTCCTGACTTTC. This encodes CASRNPGVSGANVLTF.

The chain links TRBV19 to TRBJ2-2, with 11 nucleotides matching TRBD1. Germline CDR1 LNHDA, CDR2 SQIVND (reference sequence). The ends lost 5 bases at V and 0 bases at J; junction bases unmatched: 8. The CDR3 is 18 amino acids. The CDR3 region has the DNA TGTGCCAGTAGTGCTCAGGGACAGGGGGGCTCGAACACCGGGGAGCTGTTTTTT. Translated: CASSAQGQGGSNTGELFF.

The rearrangement joins TRBV9 to TRBJ1-4; 8 bases are a match to TRBD1. Unmatched junction bases numbered 11, after V lost 1 base and J lost 0 bases. CDR3 length: 19 residues. Germline V lookup: CDR1 SGDLS, CDR2 YYNGEE. The CDR3 bases are TGTGCCAGCAGCGTAATTCTGGACAGGGAGCATGCAACTAATGAAAAACTGTTTTTT. It encodes CASSVILDREHATNEKLFF.

This chain connects TRBV9 to TRBJ1-1; the D gene is possibly TRBD1 (5 bases). CDR1 is SGDLS and CDR2 is YYNGEE in the germline V gene. The CDR3 is made up of 12 amino acids. Trimming took off 5 bases at V and 5 bases at J, with 10 bases between the two ends. In nucleotides, the CDR3 is TGTGCCAGCAGAGGGGTGGGGACTGAAGCTTTCTTT. Its translation is CASRGVGTEAFF.

The chain recombines TRBV7-9 with TRBJ1-1, with D perhaps matching TRBD1 (5 bases). In germline, CDR1 is SEHNR, CDR2 FQNEAQ (reference sequence). The ends were cut back, 3 bases at V and 1 base at J, with 12 bases in the middle. The CDR3 length is 15 residues. CDR3 in DNA: TGTGCCAGCAGCTTCCGGGCGACAGAGAACACTGAAGCTTTCTTT. Its translation is CASSFRATENTEAFF.

This chain uses TRBV9 with TRBJ2-1; 11 nucleotides align to TRBD2. With V trimmed by 4 bases and J by 8 bases, 8 bases remained unmatched. Germline V gives CDR1 SGDLS, CDR2 YYNGEE. The CDR3 has 15 residues. The CDR3 here is CASSPIAGGPHEQFF. CDR3 nucleotides: TGTGCCAGCAGCCCTATAGCGGGGGGGCCCCATGAGCAGTTCTTC.

This clone was observed a handful of times. The chain is built from TRBV7-3 and TRBJ1-2, with D perhaps matching TRBD1 (5 bases). This CDR3 contains 16 residues. V lost 0 bases, J lost 8 bases, and 19 bases lay in between. Per germline, CDR1 SGHTA and CDR2 FQGTGA. The CDR3 coding sequence is TGTGCCAGCAGCTTAACCGCGGGAACCTTCAAGGGGGGCTACACCTTC. Amino acids: CASSLTAGTFKGGYTF. Looking up the rest from reference TRBV7-3 and TRBJ1-2 gives the full variable domain: GAGVSQTPSNKVTEKGKYVELRCDPISGHTALYWYRQSLGQGPEFLIYFQGTGAADDSGLPNDRFFAVRPEGSVSTLKIQRTERGDSAVYLCASSLTAGTFKGGYTFGSGTRLTVV.

The rearrangement uses TRBV6-1 and TRBJ1-1; D possibly corresponds to TRBD1 (5 bases). Looked up from germline, CDR1 is MNHNS and CDR2 is SASEGT. V was cut by 2 bases and J by 1 base, with 11 bases left in between. This CDR3 spans 15 amino acids. CDR3 loop: CASSEQRQGNTEAFF. The DNA for the CDR3 is TGTGCCAGCAGTGAACAGAGGCAGGGGAACACTGAAGCTTTCTTT.

This clone is classed as medium-sized. The rearrangement joins TRBV5-1 to TRBJ1-2; no clear D gene. The CDR3 is 14 residues long. CDR1 and CDR2 (germline): SGHRS, YFSETQ. The V and J ends lost 4 bases and 4 bases respectively, with 14 bases between them. CDR3 region: CASSKDKPSYGYTF. Written as DNA, the CDR3 is TGCGCCAGCAGCAAAGACAAACCCTCCTATGGCTACACCTTC. The entire variable domain, with the rest obtained from reference TRBV5-1 and TRBJ1-2, is as follows: KAGVTQTPRYLIKTRGQQVTLSCSPISGHRSVSWYQQTPGQGLQFLFEYFSETQRNKGNFPGRFSGRQFSNSRSEMNVSTLELGDSALYLCASSKDKPSYGYTFGSGTRLTVV.

This clone was recorded once. J is TRBJ2-7 and V is TRBV6-8, with 8 bases aligning to TRBD2. The CDR3 contains 14 residues. V was pared by 6 bases and J by 7 bases, with 11 bases of the junction left unmatched. Germline V CDR1 and CDR2: MNHGY, SAAAGT. This CDR3 is CASSWAGGPREQYF. CDR3 bases: TGTGCCAGCAGCTGGGCGGGGGGCCCCCGGGAGCAGTACTTC.

The rearrangement uses TRBV7-2 and TRBJ2-5, with a possible D match to TRBD2 (7 bases). The CDR3 totals 14 residues. V was pared by 5 bases and J by 4 bases, with 14 bases between. Germline loops: CDR1 SGHTA, CDR2 FQGNSA. The CDR3 coding sequence is TGTGCCAGCAGCCCGGCGGGGGCAGGAGAGACCCAGTACTTC. As protein: CASSPAGAGETQYF.

This clone was counted once. The V call is TRBV7-3, the J call TRBJ2-5, with 13 bases lining up with TRBD2. The ends lost 2 bases at V and 0 bases at J; junction bases unmatched: 3. This CDR3 comprises 17 residues. The germline V gene encodes CDR1 SGHTA and CDR2 FQGTGA. CDR3 nucleotides: TGTGCCAGCAGCTTATATGGACTAGCGGGGGACCAAGAGACCCAGTACTTC. Translated, it gives CASSLYGLAGDQETQYF.

This clone was observed once. The chain has TRBV27 and TRBJ1-2, with TRBD1 matching over 7 bases. Germline loops: CDR1 MNHEY, CDR2 SMNVEV (reference sequence). Trimming took 5 bases from V and 6 from J; bases not matched to a gene: 3. This CDR3 comprises 12 residues. This chain's CDR3 is CASSIGGDGYTF. CDR3 nucleotides: TGTGCCAGCAGTATAGGGGGCGATGGCTACACCTTC.

V is TRBV7-2 and J is TRBJ2-6; tentatively, D is TRBD2 (6 bases). In germline, CDR1 is SGHTA, CDR2 FQGNSA. CDR3 length equals 16 residues. With 10 bases removed from V and 0 bases from J, the gap between germline ends came to 16 bases. The CDR3 DNA is TGTGCCAATCCGGGGGACCCTTTCTCTGGGGCCAACGTCCTGACTTTC. Translation: CANPGDPFSGANVLTF.

V usage is TRBV7-5 and J usage is TRBJ1-2; the D segment call TRBD1 is taken from the table without a DNA check. TRBV7-5 has pseudogene status. CDR3 length: 17 amino acids. Here the CDR3 reads CVRSLRPPPQGACGYTF. In nucleotides, the CDR3 is TGTGTCAGAAGCTTAAGGCCCCCCCCGCAGGGGGCGTGTGGCTACACCTTC.

The chain links TRBV13 to TRBJ2-3, with 7 nucleotides matching TRBD1. From germline, CDR1 is PRHDT and CDR2 FYEKMQ (reference sequence). The J segment lost 0 bases and the V segment lost 4 bases, leaving 4 bases of the junction unmatched. The CDR3 sequence is 15 residues long. CDR3: CASSSGTDSTDTQYF. The DNA for the CDR3 is TGTGCCAGCAGCTCCGGGACAGACAGCACAGATACGCAGTATTTT.

The V and J genes are TRBV7-7 and TRBJ1-1; D not certain. Per the germline V gene, CDR1 is SSHAT and CDR2 is FNYEAQ (reference sequence). This CDR3 region has 13 residues. V was trimmed by 5 bases and J by 5 bases, leaving 12 bases between them. CDR3 amino acids: CASSLARWTEAFF. For the CDR3, the DNA is TGTGCCAGCAGCCTGGCGAGGTGGACTGAAGCTTTCTTT.

The chain carries TRBV7-3 and TRBJ1-2; D not resolved. This CDR3 has 14 residues. The V gene's germline CDR1 is SGHTA and CDR2 FQGTGA. Trimming cost V 7 bases and J 3 bases, with 15 bases left between them. In nucleotides, the CDR3 is TGTGCCAGCACCCCAGGATACGGCGACTATGGCTACACCTTC. Translation: CASTPGYGDYGYTF.

V and J are TRBV5-8 and TRBJ1-5, with 8 bases identical to TRBD1. Looked up from germline, CDR1 is SGHTS and CDR2 is YDEGEE. The V and J ends lost 4 bases and 0 bases, in that order; junction bases with no gene match: 9. The CDR3 covers 17 residues. The CDR3 region is CASSTRTGSYSNQPQHF. The CDR3 DNA follows: TGTGCCAGCAGCACACGGACAGGGTCATATAGCAATCAGCCCCAGCATTTT.

The chain links TRBV11-2 to TRBJ1-1; 10 bases are shared with TRBD1. CDR1 is SGHAT and CDR2 is FQNNGV in the germline V gene. The CDR3 consists of 16 residues. Trimming removed 2 bases from V and 4 bases from J; junction bases left unmatched: 7. The CDR3 reads CASSLWTGGRSTEAFF. The CDR3 DNA reads as TGTGCCAGCAGCTTATGGACAGGGGGTAGGAGCACTGAAGCTTTCTTT.

V is TRBV7-9 and J is TRBJ2-1, with D hard to call. The length of the CDR3 is 14 residues. Germline lookup yields CDR1 SEHNR and CDR2 FQNEAQ (reference sequence). V lost 2 bases, J lost 5 bases, and 10 bases lay in between. This CDR3 is CASSLFSQDNEQFF. DNA for the CDR3: TGTGCCAGCAGCTTATTCAGCCAGGACAATGAGCAGTTCTTC.

The chain has TRBV27 and TRBJ1-2; the D gene is possibly TRBD1 (6 bases). Germline values: CDR1 MNHEY, CDR2 SMNVEV (reference sequence). V lost 5 bases to trimming and J lost 5 bases, with 21 bases between them. The CDR3 has 16 residues. The CDR3 region has the DNA TGTGCCAGCAGTCCCTACACTGGGGGCGCAGGGTATGGCTACACCTTC. Translated: CASSPYTGGAGYGYTF.

J is TRBJ1-4 and V is TRBV19; 8 bases are a match to TRBD1. CDR1 is LNHDA and CDR2 is SQIVND in the germline V gene (reference sequence). This CDR3 has 15 residues. The V and J ends lost 5 bases and 7 bases, in that order; junction bases with no gene match: 9. CDR3 DNA sequence: TGTGCCAGTAGTCCCAGCAGGGGGCTTCGTGAAAAACTGTTTTTT. Its translation: CASSPSRGLREKLFF.